Sequencing of this T cell receptor beta chain was carried out in a study of spatial heterogeneity in lung cancer. About the study: More beta-chain than alpha-chain sequences were consistently detected.

Each CDR3 protein is one row after TCRdb ran MiXCR on the 5' RACE reads. The sample yields about 45,000 distinct CDR3 sequences, about 10% seen once. A few counts support this clonotype. With 3 bases removed from V and 4 bases from J, the gap between germline ends came to 9 bases. Germline V gene data show CDR1 as MDHEN and CDR2 as SYDVKM. The CDR3 contains 13 residues. The time point is: sample taken at primary tumor resection. Sequencing covered unsorted whole RNA taken from tumor, nontumor lung or frozen PBMC. Donors were fewer than 90 untreated early-stage non-small cell lung cancer patients. This TCR was recovered from a female donor with early-stage non-small cell lung cancer. V gene TRBV28 combines with J gene TRBJ1-1, with D unresolved. Sequences were derived from PBMCs, sampled at surgery. The CDR3 region is CASSLEGLTEAFF. The CDR3 DNA sequence: TGTGCCAGCAGTTTGGAGGGTCTCACTGAAGCTTTCTTT.